Sequencing of this TCR beta chain was carried out in a study of T cells in Graves' hyperthyroidism and ophthalmopathy. This clonotype was detected only a few times. Trimming removed 5 bases from V and 2 bases from J, with 13 bases in between. CDR1 MDHEN and CDR2 SYDVKM come from the germline V gene. The CDR3 spans 15 residues. Amplified TCR beta CDR3 regions came from RNA transcripts. A first-round RT-PCR of the TCR CDR3 used the HTBI primer set. A single record per CDR3 protein comes from TCRdb applying MiXCR to the multiplex PCR reads. The data hold more than 600,000 distinct CDR3 sequences, with about a sixth observed a single time. The diagnoses drew upon clinical symptoms, serum thyroxine and TRAb, thyroid ultrasound and orbital computed tomography.

The source of this sequence is a man between 18 and 29 years old with Graves' hyperthyroidism. The chain combines TRBV28 with TRBJ1-5, with unresolved D. Sequenced input: blood. The CDR3 here is CASSKESWGNQPQHF. The CDR3 DNA follows: TGTGCCAGCAGTAAAGAGTCCTGGGGCAATCAGCCCCAGCATTTT.